This TCR beta chain was observed in a study of T cell repertoires in cytomegalovirus infection. On the study more broadly: Matching HLA type, along with CMV infection, was indicated by public TCR beta signatures. Study-level findings and limits: Cumulative frequency of public TCR beta families picked out carriers of CMV plus the relevant HLA. HLA-C-restricted, CMV-specific TCR beta clonotypes were dominant ex vivo.

The germline V gene encodes CDR1 SGHNT and CDR2 YYREEE (reference sequence). CDR3 length equals 16 residues. V lost 4 bases and J lost 6, with 17 bases in between. A few counts support this clonotype. What it recognizes is unknown. Each CDR3 protein gets one entry after TCRdb re-called the reads with MiXCR. The sample records 300,000 to 450,000 distinct CDR3 sequences, about a sixth being singletons. The chain joins TRBV5-4 to TRBJ1-6, with a tentative D call TRBD1 (6 bases). The sample taken for sequencing was PBMCs. The clonotype was recovered from a human donor in good health (CMV status not recorded). Some clones in this sample may be carry-over from other donors' samples. The CDR3 here is CASSPGQTRSNSPLHF. CDR3 nucleotide sequence: TGTGCCAGCAGCCCAGGACAGACCCGTTCTAATTCACCCCTCCACTTT.